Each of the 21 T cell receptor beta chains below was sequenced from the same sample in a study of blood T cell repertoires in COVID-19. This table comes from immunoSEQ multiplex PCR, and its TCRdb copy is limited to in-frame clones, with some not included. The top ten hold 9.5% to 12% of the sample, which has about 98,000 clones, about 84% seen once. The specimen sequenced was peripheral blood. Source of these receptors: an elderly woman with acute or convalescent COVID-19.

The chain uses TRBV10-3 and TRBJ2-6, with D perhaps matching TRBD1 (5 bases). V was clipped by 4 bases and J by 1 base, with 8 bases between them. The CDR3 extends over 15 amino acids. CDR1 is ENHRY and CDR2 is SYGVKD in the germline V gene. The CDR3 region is CAISAQGSGANVLTF. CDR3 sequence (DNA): TGTGCCATCAGTGCTCAGGGTTCTGGGGCCAACGTCCTGACTTTC.

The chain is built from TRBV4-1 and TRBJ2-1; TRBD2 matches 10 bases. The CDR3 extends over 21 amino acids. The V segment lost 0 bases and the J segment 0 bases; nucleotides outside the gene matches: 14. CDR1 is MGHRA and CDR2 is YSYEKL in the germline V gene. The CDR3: CASSQDSGGLFSSSSYNEQFF. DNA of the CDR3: TGCGCCAGCAGCCAAGATAGCGGGGGGCTTTTCTCCTCTAGCTCCTACAATGAGCAGTTCTTC.

The CDR3 DNA follows: TGTGCCAGCAGTTTGGATGAACTAGAGAGCACTGAAGCTTTCTTT. Amino acids: CASSLDELESTEAFF. This chain connects TRBV28 to TRBJ1-1; D unclear. Germline V CDR1 and CDR2: MDHEN, SYDVKM. CDR3 length: 15 residues. The germline V and J ends were trimmed by 3 bases and 4 bases, with 15 bases remaining between them.

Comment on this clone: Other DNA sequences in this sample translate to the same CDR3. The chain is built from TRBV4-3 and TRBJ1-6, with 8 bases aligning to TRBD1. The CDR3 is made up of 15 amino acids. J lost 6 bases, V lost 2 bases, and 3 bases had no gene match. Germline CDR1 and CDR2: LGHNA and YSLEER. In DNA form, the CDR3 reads TGCGCCAGCAGCCAATTAGGACAGGGTAATTCACCCCTCCACTTT. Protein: CASSQLGQGNSPLHF.

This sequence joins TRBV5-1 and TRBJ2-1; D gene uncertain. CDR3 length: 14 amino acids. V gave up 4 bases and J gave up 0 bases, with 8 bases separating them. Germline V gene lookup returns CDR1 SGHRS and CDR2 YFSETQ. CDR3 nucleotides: TGCGCCAGCAGCAACGGAGACTCCTACAATGAGCAGTTCTTC. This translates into CASSNGDSYNEQFF.

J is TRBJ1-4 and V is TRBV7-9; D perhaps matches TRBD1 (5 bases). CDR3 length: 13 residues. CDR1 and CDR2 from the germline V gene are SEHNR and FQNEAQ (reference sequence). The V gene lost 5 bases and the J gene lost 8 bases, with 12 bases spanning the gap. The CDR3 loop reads CASSRGEGEKLFF. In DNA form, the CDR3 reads TGTGCCAGCAGCCGGGGGGAAGGGGAAAAACTGTTTTTT.

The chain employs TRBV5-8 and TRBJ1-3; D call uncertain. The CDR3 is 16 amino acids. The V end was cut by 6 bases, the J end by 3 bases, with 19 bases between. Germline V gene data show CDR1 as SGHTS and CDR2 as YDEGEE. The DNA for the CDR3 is TGTGCCAGCATCGTTCCCGGGGTAAGTATTGGAAACACCATATATTTT. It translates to CASIVPGVSIGNTIYF.

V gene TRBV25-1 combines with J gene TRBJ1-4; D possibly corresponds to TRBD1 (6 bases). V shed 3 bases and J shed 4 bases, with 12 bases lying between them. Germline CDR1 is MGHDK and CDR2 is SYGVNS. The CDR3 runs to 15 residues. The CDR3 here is CASSDTGSYNEKLFF. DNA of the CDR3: TGTGCCAGCAGTGACACAGGGTCCTATAATGAAAAACTGTTTTTT.

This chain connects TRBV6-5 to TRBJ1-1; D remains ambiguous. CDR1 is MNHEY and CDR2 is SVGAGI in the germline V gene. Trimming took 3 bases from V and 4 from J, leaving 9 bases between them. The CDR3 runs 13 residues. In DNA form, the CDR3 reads TGTGCCAGCAGTTATACTGGTGGCACTGAAGCTTTCTTT. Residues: CASSYTGGTEAFF.

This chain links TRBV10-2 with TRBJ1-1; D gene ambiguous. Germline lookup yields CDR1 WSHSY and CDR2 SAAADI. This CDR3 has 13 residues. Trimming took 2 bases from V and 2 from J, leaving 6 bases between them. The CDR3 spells CASSEQFNTEAFF. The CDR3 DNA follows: TGCGCCAGCAGTGAGCAGTTTAACACTGAAGCTTTCTTT.

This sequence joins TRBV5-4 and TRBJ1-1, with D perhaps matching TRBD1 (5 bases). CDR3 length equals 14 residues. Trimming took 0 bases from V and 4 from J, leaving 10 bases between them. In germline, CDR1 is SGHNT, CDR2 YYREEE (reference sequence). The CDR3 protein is CASSLGSGGTEAFF. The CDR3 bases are TGTGCCAGCAGCTTGGGGTCGGGGGGCACTGAAGCTTTCTTT.

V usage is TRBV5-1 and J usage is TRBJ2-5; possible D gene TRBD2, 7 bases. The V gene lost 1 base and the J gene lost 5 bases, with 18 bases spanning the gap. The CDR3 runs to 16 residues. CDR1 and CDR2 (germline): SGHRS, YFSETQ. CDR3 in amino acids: CASSLLAAGAGETQYF. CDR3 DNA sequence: TGCGCCAGCAGCTTGTTGGCGGCGGGGGCCGGGGAGACCCAGTACTTC.

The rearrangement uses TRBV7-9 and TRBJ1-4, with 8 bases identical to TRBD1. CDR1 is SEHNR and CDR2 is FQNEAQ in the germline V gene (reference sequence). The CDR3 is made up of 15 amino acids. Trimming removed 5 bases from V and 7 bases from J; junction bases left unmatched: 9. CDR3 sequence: CASSHSGQVVEKLFF. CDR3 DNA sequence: TGTGCCAGCAGCCATTCGGGACAGGTAGTTGAAAAACTGTTTTTT.

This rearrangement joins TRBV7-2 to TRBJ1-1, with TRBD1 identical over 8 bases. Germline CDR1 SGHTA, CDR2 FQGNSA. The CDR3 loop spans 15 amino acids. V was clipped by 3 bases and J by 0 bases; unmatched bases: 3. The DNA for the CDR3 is TGTGCCAGCAGCTTTGGGACAGGCATGAACACTGAAGCTTTCTTT. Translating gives CASSFGTGMNTEAFF. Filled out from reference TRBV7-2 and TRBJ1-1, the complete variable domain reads GAGVSQSPSNKVTEKGKDVELRCDPISGHTALYWYRQSLGQGLEFLIYFQGNSAPDKSGLPSDRFSAERTGGSVSTLTIQRTQQEDSAVYLCASSFGTGMNTEAFFGQGTRLTVV.

The chain's CDR3 is CASSRLRQGTGGGEKLFF. The CDR3 nucleotides read TGCGCCAGCAGCCGTCTCCGGCAGGGGACAGGGGGCGGTGAAAAACTGTTTTTT. The rearrangement joins TRBV4-3 to TRBJ1-4; TRBD1 matches at 12 bases. The trim removed 4 bases at V and 7 bases at J, leaving 13 bases unmatched. This CDR3 contains 18 residues. CDR1 is LGHNA and CDR2 is YSLEER in the germline V gene.

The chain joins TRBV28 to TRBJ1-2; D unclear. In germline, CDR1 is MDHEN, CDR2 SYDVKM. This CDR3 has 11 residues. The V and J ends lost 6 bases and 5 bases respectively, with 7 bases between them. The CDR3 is CASSVGYGYTF. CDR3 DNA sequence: TGTGCCAGCAGCGTCGGGTATGGCTACACCTTC.

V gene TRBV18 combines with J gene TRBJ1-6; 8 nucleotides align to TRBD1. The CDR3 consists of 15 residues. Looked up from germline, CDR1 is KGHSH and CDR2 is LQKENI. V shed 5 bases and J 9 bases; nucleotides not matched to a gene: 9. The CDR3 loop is CASSSDRGIGSPLHF. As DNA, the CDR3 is TGTGCCAGCTCATCCGACAGGGGAATAGGTTCACCCCTCCACTTT.

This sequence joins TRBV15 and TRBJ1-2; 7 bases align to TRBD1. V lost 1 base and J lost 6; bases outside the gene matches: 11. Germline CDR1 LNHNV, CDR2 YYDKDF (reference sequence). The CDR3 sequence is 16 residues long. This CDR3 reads CATSRGGNTGEDGYTF. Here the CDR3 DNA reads TGTGCCACCAGCAGAGGGGGGAATACAGGGGAGGATGGCTACACCTTC. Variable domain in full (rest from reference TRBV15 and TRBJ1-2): DAMVIQNPRYQVTQFGKPVTLSCSQTLNHNVMYWYQQKSSQAPKLLFHYYDKDFNNEADTPDNFQSRRPNTSFCFLDIRSPGLGDTAMYLCATSRGGNTGEDGYTFGSGTRLTVV.

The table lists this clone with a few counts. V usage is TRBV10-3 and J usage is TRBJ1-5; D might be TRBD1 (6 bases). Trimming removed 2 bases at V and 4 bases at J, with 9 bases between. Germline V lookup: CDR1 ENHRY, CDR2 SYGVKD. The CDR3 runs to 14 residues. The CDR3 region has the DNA TGTGCCATCAGTGAGAGGACAGAGAATCAGCCCCAGCATTTT. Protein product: CAISERTENQPQHF.

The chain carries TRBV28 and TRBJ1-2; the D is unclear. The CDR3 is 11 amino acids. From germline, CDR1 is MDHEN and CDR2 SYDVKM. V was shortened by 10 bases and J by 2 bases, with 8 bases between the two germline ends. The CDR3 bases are TGTGCCATCGAGATAAACTATGGCTACACCTTC. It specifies CAIEINYGYTF.

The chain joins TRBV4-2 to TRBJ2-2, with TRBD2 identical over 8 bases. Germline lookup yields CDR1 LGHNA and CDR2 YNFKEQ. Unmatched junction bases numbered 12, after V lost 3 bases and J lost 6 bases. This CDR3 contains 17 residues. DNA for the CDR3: TGTGCCAGCAGCCAGTTCGGACGGGGGGGCATCTCCGGGGAGCTGTTTTTT. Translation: CASSQFGRGGISGELFF.